This T cell receptor beta chain is from a study of T cells in Graves' hyperthyroidism and ophthalmopathy. The wider study: Before any treatment, at initial diagnosis, peripheral blood was collected.

This clonotype has more than one count but fewer than ten. Patients aged 18 to 65 had newly diagnosed hyperthyroidism of under 2 months' duration. Each diagnosis was grounded in clinical symptoms, serum thyroxine and TRAb, thyroid ultrasound, and orbital computed tomography. Trimming took off 9 bases at V and 3 bases at J, with 14 bases between the two ends. The CDR3 sequence is 13 residues long. Germline CDR1 reads SEHNR; CDR2 reads FQNEAQ (reference sequence). TCR beta CDR3 regions were amplified from RNA transcripts. TCR CDR3 underwent first-round RT-PCR with the HTBI primer set. TCRdb re-derived calls from the multiplex PCR reads in MiXCR, one entry per CDR3 protein. The sample has roughly 570,000 distinct CDR3 sequences, 15% to 18% seen once.

The TCR comes from a woman aged 30 to 39 with Graves' hyperthyroidism. The sample taken for sequencing was blood. The chain recombines TRBV7-9 with TRBJ1-2; maybe TRBD1 (6 bases). CDR3 sequence (DNA): TGTGCCAGTTGGGGGGCGGTAGACTATGGCTACACCTTC. Translation gives CASWGAVDYGYTF.